The rows below give T cell receptor beta chains drawn from one sample of a study of blood T cell repertoires in COVID-19. Repertoires were generated with immunoSEQ multiplex PCR, while TCRdb's copy carries only in-frame clones and drops some. The sample yields fewer than 200,000 clones, approximately 84% seen once. Sequencing was performed on peripheral blood. The receptor set was obtained from a man in his forties or fifties with acute or convalescent COVID-19. Each CDR3 is given with its conserved first and last residue. Each record gives: D gene, V gene, CDR3 length, clone size, J gene, CDR3 protein, CDR3 DNA. A D gene is named only where the DNA matches it firmly. The size of a clone is reported for some rows only, either as once, few or many, or as a class for expanded clones.

.	TRBV6-5	12	.	TRBJ1-1	CASREMNTEAFF	TGTGCCAGCAGGGAGATGAACACTGAAGCTTTCTTT
TRBD2	TRBV11-3	18	.	TRBJ2-1	CASSGGLAAPSSYNEQFF	TGTGCCAGCAGCGGGGGACTAGCGGCCCCAAGCTCCTACAATGAGCAGTTCTTC
.	TRBV19	16	.	TRBJ1-1	CASSIRAGSMNTEAFF	TGTGCCAGTAGTATTCGGGCGGGCAGCATGAACACTGAAGCTTTCTTT
TRBD1	TRBV6-4	12	.	TRBJ1-1	CASSSGQGEAFF	TGTGCCAGCAGTTCAGGACAGGGTGAAGCTTTCTTT
TRBD1	TRBV6-5	12	.	TRBJ1-2	CASSLDREGYTF	TGTGCCAGCAGTCTAGACAGGGAGGGCTACACCTTC
.	TRBV30	17	.	TRBJ1-1	CAWTPRAGVIRDTEAFF	TGTGCCTGGACCCCCAGGGCAGGGGTAATCAGGGACACTGAAGCTTTCTTT
.	TRBV2	14	.	TRBJ1-2	CASTLLVANYGYTF	TGTGCCAGCACCCTCCTTGTAGCTAACTATGGCTACACCTTC
TRBD1	TRBV6-5	14	.	TRBJ2-7	CASSYRDRGYEQYF	TGTGCCAGCAGTTACCGGGACAGGGGCTACGAGCAGTACTTC
.	TRBV6-1	16	.	TRBJ2-7	CASSEAGGTRIYEQYF	TGTGCCAGCAGTGAAGCAGGAGGGACGAGGATCTACGAGCAGTACTTC
.	TRBV6-2/TRBV6-3	14	.	TRBJ2-1	CASSYSRDINWQFF	TGTGCCAGCAGTTACTCCCGGGACATTAATTGGCAGTTCTTC
TRBD2	TRBV7-8	19	.	TRBJ2-3	CASSLAMYGGRPSTDTQYF	TGTGCCAGCAGCTTAGCGATGTACGGGGGGAGACCTAGCACAGATACGCAGTATTTT
TRBD1	TRBV28	17	.	TRBJ1-4	CASSTIKRGQVNEKLFF	TGTGCCAGCAGTACTATTAAAAGGGGACAGGTTAATGAAAAACTGTTTTTT
.	TRBV5-1	15	.	TRBJ2-7	CASSQLGGSPSEQYF	TGCGCCAGCAGCCAATTAGGGGGTTCGCCGTCCGAGCAGTACTTC
TRBD1	TRBV7-2	16	.	TRBJ2-4	CASSLGQGAAKNIQYF	TGTGCCAGCAGCTTAGGGCAGGGGGCGGCCAAAAACATTCAGTACTTC
TRBD1	TRBV27	14	.	TRBJ1-4	CASKLTGLNEKLFF	TGTGCCAGCAAACTGACAGGGCTGAACGAAAAACTGTTTTTT
TRBD1	TRBV7-2	16	.	TRBJ2-3	CASSLAGQGAGDTQYF	TGTGCCAGCAGCTTAGCTGGCCAGGGGGCGGGAGATACGCAGTATTTT
TRBD1	TRBV4-2	15	.	TRBJ2-7	CASSQGGTGSYEQYF	TGTGCCAGCAGCCAAGGGGGGACAGGGAGCTACGAGCAGTACTTC
.	TRBV12-3/TRBV12-4	12	.	TRBJ1-5	CASRAGYQPQHF	TGTGCCAGCAGGGCGGGGTATCAGCCCCAGCATTTT
.	TRBV7-9	15	once	TRBJ1-4	CASRPIKGGDEKLFF	TGTGCCAGCAGACCCATCAAGGGGGGGGATGAAAAACTGTTTTTT
.	TRBV29-1	15	.	TRBJ1-2	CSVETTGHHYGGYTF	TGCAGCGTTGAAACAACAGGACACCACTATGGCGGCTACACCTTC
.	TRBV2	17	.	TRBJ1-6	CASSDGRYSSYNSPLHF	TGTGCCAGCAGTGATGGTCGGTACAGCTCCTATAATTCACCCCTCCACTTT
.	TRBV5-1	15	few	TRBJ2-2	CASTLGQGSGGELFF	TGCGCCAGCACATTGGGTCAGGGGTCCGGCGGGGAGCTGTTTTTT
TRBD2	TRBV19	14	.	TRBJ2-7	CASSTSGDSYEQYF	TGTGCCAGTAGCACTAGCGGGGACTCTTACGAGCAGTACTTC
TRBD1	TRBV18	17	.	TRBJ2-1	CASSPPIRGIRYNEQFF	TGTGCCAGCTCACCACCTATCAGGGGGATCAGGTACAATGAGCAGTTCTTC
.	TRBV2	14	few	TRBJ1-6	CASSEAQGLVALHF	TGTGCCAGCAGTGAAGCGCAGGGTTTAGTGGCCCTCCACTTT
.	TRBV7-9	15	.	TRBJ1-3	CASSAGESSGNTIYF	TGTGCCAGCAGCGCGGGCGAGAGCTCTGGAAACACCATATATTTT
.	TRBV30	11	.	TRBJ1-1	CACTPDTEAFF	TGTGCCTGCACGCCAGACACTGAAGCTTTCTTT
TRBD2	TRBV5-1	15	.	TRBJ2-1	CASSPRTSLTNEQFF	TGCGCCAGCAGTCCCCGGACTAGTCTGACCAATGAGCAGTTCTTC
TRBD1	TRBV11-2	14	.	TRBJ2-7	CASSPGTGGYEQYF	TGTGCCAGCAGCCCGGGGACAGGGGGTTATGAGCAGTACTTC
.	TRBV10-2	13	.	TRBJ2-1	CASSEVVGPYQFF	TGCGCCAGCAGTGAAGTCGTCGGTCCGTACCAGTTCTTC
.	TRBV10-3	14	.	TRBJ2-1	CATLLGGDANEQFF	TGTGCCACCCTGCTGGGCGGGGATGCCAATGAGCAGTTCTTC
TRBD1	TRBV14	15	.	TRBJ1-1	CASSQLRDRNTEAFF	TGTGCCAGCAGCCAACTTCGGGACAGGAACACTGAAGCTTTCTTT
.	TRBV29-1	12	.	TRBJ1-5	CSVESGGQPQHF	TGCAGCGTTGAATCGGGAGGTCAGCCCCAGCATTTT
.	TRBV18	13	.	TRBJ1-2	CASSPNREAGYTF	TGTGCCAGCTCACCAAATAGGGAGGCTGGCTACACCTTC
.	TRBV11-2	14	.	TRBJ2-7	CASSPTRELYEQYF	TGTGCCAGCAGCCCGACACGGGAACTTTACGAGCAGTACTTC
.	TRBV4-3	19	.	TRBJ2-4	CASSQSGRAGLLAKNIQYF	TGCGCCAGCAGCCAATCGGGAAGGGCCGGGTTACTAGCCAAAAACATTCAGTACTTC
TRBD2	TRBV19	18	once	TRBJ2-5	CASSTRLAGGEAGETQYF	TGTGCCAGTAGTACCCGACTAGCGGGGGGGGAGGCTGGAGAGACCCAGTACTTC
.	TRBV28	14	once	TRBJ1-3	CASKTSGLGNTIYF	TGTGCCAGCAAAACCTCGGGGTTGGGAAACACCATATATTTT
TRBD2	TRBV7-6	14	once	TRBJ2-7	CASSSGGTSYEQYF	TGTGCCAGCAGCTCGGGGGGAACCTCCTACGAGCAGTACTTC
.	TRBV5-4	17	.	TRBJ1-3	CASSPTPLQGTGNTIYF	TGTGCCAGCAGCCCCACCCCCCTCCAGGGGACGGGAAACACCATATATTTT
TRBD2	TRBV10-2	18	.	TRBJ2-3	CASINGLAGLLGTDTQYF	TGCGCCAGCATTAACGGACTAGCGGGGCTTCTAGGCACAGATACGCAGTATTTT
.	TRBV13	14	once	TRBJ2-1	CASSRTVTDNEQFF	TGTGCCAGCAGCCGGACAGTAACTGACAATGAGCAGTTCTTC
.	TRBV14	18	.	TRBJ2-6	CASSQVLGHSSGANVLTF	TGTGCCAGCAGCCAAGTTTTGGGACACTCCTCTGGGGCCAACGTCCTGACTTTC
.	TRBV29-1	11	once	TRBJ1-1	CSVSRFLEAFF	TGCAGCGTTTCCCGGTTTCTCGAAGCTTTCTTT
.	TRBV7-9	15	.	TRBJ1-2	CASSLDRTTNYGYTF	TGTGCCAGCAGCTTAGACAGAACCACTAACTATGGCTACACCTTC
TRBD2	TRBV5-1	20	.	TRBJ2-1	CASSLNPGTSGGVTYNEQFF	TGCGCCAGCAGCCTAAATCCCGGGACTAGCGGGGGGGTAACCTACAATGAGCAGTTCTTC
TRBD2	TRBV27	14	.	TRBJ2-7	CASSGGGAFNEQYF	TGTGCCAGCAGTGGCGGGGGGGCCTTCAACGAGCAGTACTTC
TRBD1	TRBV6-5	14	.	TRBJ1-6	CASRAGGYNSPLHF	TGTGCCAGCAGGGCAGGGGGCTATAATTCACCCCTCCACTTT